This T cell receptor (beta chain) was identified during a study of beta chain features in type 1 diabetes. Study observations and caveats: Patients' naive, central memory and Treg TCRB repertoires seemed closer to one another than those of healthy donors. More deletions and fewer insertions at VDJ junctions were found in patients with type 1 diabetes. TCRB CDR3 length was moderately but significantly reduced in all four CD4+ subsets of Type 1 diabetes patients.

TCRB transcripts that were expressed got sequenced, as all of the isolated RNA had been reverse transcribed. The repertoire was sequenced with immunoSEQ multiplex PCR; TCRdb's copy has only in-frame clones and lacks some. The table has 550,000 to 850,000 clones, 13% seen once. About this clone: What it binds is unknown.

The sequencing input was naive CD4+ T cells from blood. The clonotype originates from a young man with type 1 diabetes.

The CDR3 here is CASSSRLDSPRGYTF. The CDR3, as DNA: TGCGCCAGCAGCTCTCGATTGGACAGCCCTAGGGGCTACACCTTC. The rearrangement uses TRBV5-1 and TRBJ1-2; D is possibly TRBD1 (6 bases). Germline V gene data show CDR1 as SGHRS and CDR2 as YFSETQ. This CDR3 has 15 residues. Trimming stripped 3 bases from V and 8 bases from J, with 20 bases between.